These 25 T cell receptor beta chains came from one sample sequenced in a study of liver allograft versus peripheral blood T cells. Study overall: Comparing T cell receptor repertoires in transplanted livers with those in recipients' peripheral blood was part of the design.

TCRdb analysed the reads with MiXCR anew, one entry per CDR3 protein. The table has 3,500 to 4,000 distinct CDR3 sequences, 14% seen once. These receptors were taken from a human patient who had a liver transplant. Part of the T cell pool may stem from the graft donor.

The chain employs TRBV7-2 and TRBJ2-5; TRBD1 might be the D (6 bases). Between the trimmed V and J ends, which lost 1 base and 2 bases, there was a span of 11 bases. Per germline, CDR1 SGHTA and CDR2 FQGNSA. There are 15 residues in the CDR3. CDR3 in amino acids: CASSLDERGQETQYF. The DNA for the CDR3 is TGTGCCAGCAGCTTAGACGAGAGGGGGCAAGAGACCCAGTACTTC.

Only a few counts were recorded for this clonotype. This chain joins TRBV5-6 and TRBJ1-1; maybe TRBD1 (5 bases). Trimming pared 3 bases from V and 5 bases from J, leaving 14 bases between. CDR3 length equals 14 residues. Germline V CDR1 and CDR2: SGHDT, YYEEEE. As DNA, the CDR3 is TGTGCCAGCAGCTCCCTTGGGGGTTTGACTGAAGCTTTCTTT. The encoded protein is CASSSLGGLTEAFF.

Relative to its sample, this clonotype is medium-sized. The chain links TRBV7-9 to TRBJ2-3; perhaps TRBD1 as D (6 bases). This CDR3 comprises 14 residues. Germline V gives CDR1 SEHNR, CDR2 FQNEAQ (reference sequence). V shed 10 bases and J shed 0 bases, with 14 bases lying between them. CDR3 in amino acids: CAIDRKTSTDTQYF. The CDR3 nucleotides are TGTGCCATCGACAGGAAGACTAGCACAGATACGCAGTATTTT.

By frequency in the sample, this clonotype is medium-sized. The rearrangement joins TRBV14 to TRBJ1-1, with a weak D call TRBD1 (6 bases). Between the trimmed V and J ends, which lost 2 bases and 3 bases, there was a span of 7 bases. The CDR3 covers 13 residues. CDR1 and CDR2 from the germline V gene are SGHDN and FVKESK. For the CDR3, the DNA is TGTGCCAGCAGCCAAAAGGGGGACACTGAAGCTTTCTTT. It yields the protein CASSQKGDTEAFF.

By share, this clonotype ranks as medium-sized. The V call is TRBV7-4, the J call TRBJ2-7; 7 bases map to TRBD1. The CDR3 is 14 residues long. The germline V gene encodes CDR1 SGHVT and CDR2 SQSDAQ. The junction had 7 bases not matched to a gene; V was cut back by 6 bases and J by 2 bases. CDR3 protein: CASREDRDPYEQYF. The CDR3, as DNA: TGTGCCAGCAGGGAAGACAGGGACCCCTACGAGCAGTACTTC.

As regards this clonotype: This probably arose from a read error, given a far larger clone one base away. The rearrangement uses TRBV3-1 and TRBJ1-2, with 10 bases lining up with TRBD1. The CDR3 is made up of 15 amino acids. The germline V gene has CDR1 LGHDT and CDR2 YNNKEL (reference sequence). This CDR3 reads CASSQGQGASCGYSF. CDR3 nucleotides: TGTGCCAGCAGCCAAGGACAGGGGGCATCCTGTGGCTACTCCTTC.

This clonotype counts as medium-sized. This chain joins TRBV20-1 and TRBJ2-7; the match to TRBD1 covers 7 bases. CDR1 is DFQATT and CDR2 is SNEGSKA in the germline V gene (reference sequence). This CDR3 is 13 amino acids long. V shed 4 bases and J 4 bases; nucleotides not matched to a gene: 7. The CDR3, as DNA: TGCAGTGCTACCGGGACAGTCCTATACGAGCAGTACTTC. This translates into CSATGTVLYEQYF.

As concerns this clonotype: Since a far larger clone is one base different, this is likely a read error. The rearrangement uses TRBV6-5 and TRBJ2-2; D is possibly TRBD1 (5 bases). This CDR3 is 14 amino acids long. Trimming took off 5 bases at V and 4 bases at J, with 11 bases between the two ends. CDR1 is MNHEY and CDR2 is SVGAGI in the germline V gene. The CDR3 loop reads CASSADSSTGELFF. Written as DNA, the CDR3 is TGTGCCAGCAGTGCAGACAGCAGCACCGGGGAGCTGTTTTTT.

By sample share, this clonotype is medium-sized. V and J are TRBV11-2 and TRBJ2-7; possibly TRBD2 for D (5 bases). Trimming cost V 6 bases and J 5 bases, with 23 bases left between them. The CDR3 consists of 16 residues. The germline CDR1 and CDR2 sequences are SGHAT and FQNNGV. This CDR3 is CASSRTPGLRIHEQYF. DNA for the CDR3: TGTGCCAGCAGTCGAACCCCGGGGTTAAGGATCCACGAGCAGTACTTC.

The chain links TRBV13 to TRBJ2-5, with 8 bases fitting TRBD2. The trim removed 6 bases at V and 4 bases at J, leaving 7 bases unmatched. The CDR3 contains 14 residues. CDR1 and CDR2 (germline): PRHDT, FYEKMQ (reference sequence). CDR3 loop: CASSSGLERETQYF. The CDR3, as DNA: TGTGCCAGCAGTTCGGGACTAGAGCGAGAGACCCAGTACTTC.

This clonotype is labeled as medium-sized. The chain links TRBV19 to TRBJ1-5; no reliable D call. There are 15 residues in the CDR3. Trimming shortened V by 1 base and J by 0 bases, and 7 bases separated the two germline ends. Germline values: CDR1 LNHDA, CDR2 SQIVND (reference sequence). The chain's CDR3 is CASSIASLSNQPQHF. As DNA, the CDR3 is TGTGCCAGTAGTATAGCTTCGCTTAGCAATCAGCCCCAGCATTTT.

By share, this clonotype ranks as medium-sized. The J gene is TRBJ1-3, the V gene TRBV7-9; D possibly corresponds to TRBD1 (6 bases). The CDR3 is 17 amino acids. Germline lookup yields CDR1 SEHNR and CDR2 FQNEAQ (reference sequence). The ends were cut back, 2 bases at V and 4 bases at J, with 18 bases in the middle. The CDR3 nucleotides are TGTGCCAGCAGCTTATCTGAGGGGGGCCCTTCCGGAAACACCATATATTTT. Amino acid sequence: CASSLSEGGPSGNTIYF.

This clonotype is medium-sized. This chain links TRBV28 with TRBJ1-1; 8 bases are a match to TRBD1. CDR3 length: 15 residues. Germline assignment: CDR1 MDHEN and CDR2 SYDVKM. J gave up 0 bases and V 7 bases, and 7 bases lay outside the gene matches. The CDR3 region has the DNA TGTGCCAGCATTCCACAGGGGGAGGTGAACACTGAAGCTTTCTTT. Translating it yields CASIPQGEVNTEAFF.

In its sample, this clonotype is large. This CDR3 reads CASSFEDRSNQPQHF. The CDR3, as DNA: TGTGCCAGCAGCTTTGAGGACAGGAGCAATCAGCCCCAGCATTTT. The chain links TRBV5-5 to TRBJ1-5; 7 bases fit TRBD1. Per germline, CDR1 SGHKS and CDR2 YYEKEE (reference sequence). V was pared by 2 bases and J by 1 base, with 3 bases of the junction left unmatched. This CDR3 contains 15 residues.

This clonotype was picked up a small number of times. The J gene is TRBJ2-7, the V gene TRBV2; D may be TRBD1 (6 bases). The CDR3 totals 13 residues. Germline CDR1 is SNHLY and CDR2 is FYNNEI. The V end lost 6 bases, the J end lost 0 bases, and 9 bases lay between the germline ends. The CDR3 coding sequence is TGTGCCAGCAGCCAGGACAGCTCCTACGAGCAGTACTTC. Translation: CASSQDSSYEQYF. The variable domain in full, with the rest retrieved from reference TRBV2 and TRBJ2-7, is EPEVTQTPSHQVTQMGQEVILRCVPISNHLYFYWYRQILGQKVEFLVSFYNNEISEKSEIFDDQFSVERPDGSNFTLKIRSTKLEDSAMYFCASSQDSSYEQYFGPGTRLTVT.

This clonotype is labeled medium-sized. The CDR3 is CASSLVSSAWTEAFF. As DNA, the CDR3 is TGTGCCAGCAGCTTAGTAAGCTCGGCGTGGACTGAAGCTTTCTTT. The chain carries TRBV7-2 and TRBJ1-1; D is uncertain. The CDR3 is 15 residues long. V was cut by 1 base and J by 5 bases, with 14 bases left in between. Germline V gene sequence: CDR1 SGHTA, CDR2 FQGNSA.

A word on this clonotype: This could be a read error, since a much larger clone is one nucleotide away. The chain joins TRBV19 to TRBJ2-4; D is perhaps TRBD1 or TRBD2 (5 bases each). Germline V gene data show CDR1 as LNHDA and CDR2 as SQIVND (reference sequence). The CDR3 extends over 13 amino acids. The CDR3 protein is CTSSIIGDRIQYF. CDR3 nucleotide sequence: TGTACCAGTAGTATAATAGGGGACCGGATTCAGTACTTC.

The rearrangement uses TRBV5-6 and TRBJ2-2, with a possible D match to TRBD2 (5 bases). With 7 bases removed from V and 7 bases from J, the gap between germline ends came to 11 bases. The germline CDR1 and CDR2 sequences are SGHDT and YYEEEE. CDR3 length: 12 residues. In DNA, the CDR3 is TGTGCCAGCGTATCCGGGGTCGGGGAGCTGTTTTTT. The encoded protein is CASVSGVGELFF.

This clonotype is deemed medium-sized. The rearrangement uses TRBV27 and TRBJ1-2; a possible D gene is TRBD1 (6 bases). Looked up from germline, CDR1 is MNHEY and CDR2 is SMNVEV (reference sequence). V was pared by 5 bases and J by 8 bases, with 12 bases between. The CDR3 is made up of 12 amino acids. This chain's CDR3 is CASSTGGRGYTF. CDR3 nucleotides: TGTGCCAGCAGTACTGGGGGGCGAGGCTACACCTTC.

A single count supports this clonotype. This chain connects TRBV6-6 to TRBJ2-2, with D possibly TRBD2 on 5 matching bases. Trimming shortened V by 4 bases and J by 4 bases, and 13 bases separated the two germline ends. The CDR3 covers 15 residues. Germline loops: CDR1 MNHNY, CDR2 SVGAGI (reference sequence). CDR3 DNA: TGTGCCAGCAGTTCTTTAGCGACGAGCACCGGGGAGCTGTTTTTT. Its translation: CASSSLATSTGELFF.

This clonotype is labeled medium-sized (0.01 to 0.1%). The chain couples TRBV19 to TRBJ1-1, with D possibly being TRBD1 (5 bases). V dropped 3 bases and J dropped 0 bases, with 8 bases sitting between them. The germline gives CDR1 LNHDA, CDR2 SQIVND (reference sequence). The CDR3 has 14 residues. In nucleotides, the CDR3 is TGTGCCAGTAGTATGGGACGGATGAACACTGAAGCTTTCTTT. It specifies CASSMGRMNTEAFF.

This clonotype is labeled as medium-sized. This chain connects TRBV6-7 to TRBJ1-4, with D possibly being TRBD1 (5 bases). TRBV6-7 is recorded as an ORF, its role being uncertain. The CDR3 totals 19 residues. V lost 2 bases, J lost 8 bases, and 27 bases lay in between. The CDR3 spells CASSYLRGVLPRGKEKLFF. DNA for the CDR3: TGTGCCAGCAGTTACCTCCGGGGGGTACTCCCCCGGGGTAAGGAAAAACTGTTTTTT.

Note on this clonotype: A much more abundant neighbour one base away suggests this may be a read error. The V gene is TRBV7-2, the J gene TRBJ2-3, with D perhaps matching TRBD2 (6 bases). Deletions cut 5 bases from V and 6 bases from J, with 18 bases between. CDR3 size: 15 residues. Germline V gene sequence: CDR1 SGHTA, CDR2 FQGNSA. For the CDR3, the DNA is TGTGCCAGCAGCATTACTAGCACAAAGTATGATACGCAGTATTTT. This translates into CASSITSTKYDTQYF.

This clonotype is labeled medium-sized. The genes are TRBV9 and TRBJ1-6, with 9 bases fitting TRBD1. V gave up 3 bases and J gave up 8 bases; unmatched junction bases: 6. This CDR3 is built from 15 residues. Germline loops: CDR1 SGDLS, CDR2 YYNGEE. The CDR3 DNA sequence: TGTGCCAGCAGCGAGAGACAGGGGGTTTATTCACCCCTCCACTTT. Its translation is CASSERQGVYSPLHF.

Remarks on this clonotype: With a much larger clone just one base away, this may be a read error. As DNA, the CDR3 is TGTGCCAGTAGTCCCGATTTGGCTAGCGGGAGATACAATGAGCAGTTCTTC. It specifies CASSPDLASGRYNEQFF. The chain is built from TRBV19 and TRBJ2-1, with 10 bases matching TRBD2. The germline gives CDR1 LNHDA, CDR2 SQIVND (reference sequence). V trimming: 5 bases; J trimming: 4 bases; junction bases outside the gene matches: 11. The CDR3 spans 17 residues. Using reference TRBV19 and TRBJ2-1 for the parts outside the CDR3, the full variable domain is DGGITQSPKYLFRKEGQNVTLSCEQNLNHDAMYWYRQDPGQGLRLIYYSQIVNDFQKGDIAEGYSVSREKKESFPLTVTSAQKNPTAFYLCASSPDLASGRYNEQFFGPGTRLTVL.